These 31 T cell receptor beta chains originate from one sample sequenced in a study of esophageal squamous cell carcinoma under preoperative chemotherapy. TCRdb fed the PCR reads into MiXCR, producing one record per CDR3 protein. This table holds thousands of distinct CDR3 sequences, 32% found once. Regarding time point: before preoperative PTX-NDP chemotherapy. The sample was collected from a patient given preoperative chemotherapy. All receptors derive from a human donor with esophageal squamous cell carcinoma. The donor label of this sample is uncertain.

This clonotype was observed at least ten times. The rearrangement uses TRBV12-3 or TRBV12-4 and TRBJ2-2, with D perhaps matching TRBD2 (6 bases). This CDR3 region has 15 residues. The germline V and J ends were trimmed by 3 bases and 7 bases, with 15 bases remaining between them. The CDR3 loop reads CASSFGAGRGGELFF. The CDR3 bases are TGTGCCAGCAGTTTCGGTGCCGGGAGAGGCGGGGAGCTGTTTTTT.

This clonotype was found many times. V gene TRBV12-3 or TRBV12-4 combines with J gene TRBJ2-2; 7 bases are shared with TRBD2. The V segment lost 5 bases and the J segment 8 bases; nucleotides outside the gene matches: 11. This CDR3 has 15 amino acids. CDR3 in DNA: TGTGCCAGCAGTCCCCTGGGAGGGAAACCGGGGGAGCTGTTTTTT. It specifies CASSPLGGKPGELFF.

The chain couples TRBV24-1 to TRBJ2-3; a weak D match, TRBD1 (6 bases). V lost 6 bases, J lost 1 base, and 16 bases lay in between. Germline V gene sequence: CDR1 KGHDR, CDR2 SFDVKD. This CDR3 region has 16 residues. This CDR3 is CATSLGGNRGTDTQYF. CDR3 bases: TGTGCCACCAGTTTAGGGGGAAACCGGGGCACAGATACGCAGTATTTT.

This clonotype has a count of ten or more. The chain is built from TRBV6-1 and TRBJ2-4; D is ambiguous. Germline CDR1 is MNHNS and CDR2 is SASEGT. The CDR3 consists of 12 residues. The V and J ends lost 8 bases and 6 bases respectively, with 11 bases between them. The CDR3 sequence is CASGQTVNIQYF. DNA for the CDR3: TGTGCCAGCGGCCAAACAGTAAACATTCAGTACTTC.

The V call is TRBV9, the J call TRBJ1-5; possibly TRBD1 for D (5 bases). With 0 bases removed from V and 10 bases from J, the gap between germline ends came to 17 bases. Germline values: CDR1 SGDLS, CDR2 YYNGEE. This CDR3 spans 15 amino acids. CDR3: CASSVGGRERDPQHF. CDR3 in DNA: TGTGCCAGCAGCGTAGGGGGGAGGGAGCGGGATCCCCAGCATTTT.

This clonotype is categorized as medium-sized (0.01 to 0.1%). The chain combines TRBV7-6 with TRBJ2-1, with 12 bases that match TRBD1. The J call may be mistaken, given a closer DNA end match to TRBJ2-7. Germline loops: CDR1 SGHVS, CDR2 FNYEAQ. The CDR3 has 20 residues. In DNA, the CDR3 is TGTGCCAGCAGCTGGGGACAGGGGGCAGTACTAGCGGCCTCCTACAATGAGCAGTACTTC. Its translation: CASSWGQGAVLAASYNEQYF.

With regard to this clonotype: The junction does not match germline at one end; this may be a read error. The rearrangement uses TRBV6-1 and TRBJ2-5; 11 bases fit TRBD2. Germline lookup yields CDR1 MNHNS and CDR2 SASEGT. CDR3 length: 20 amino acids. CDR3: CGSREVYSGRASGSYNEQYF. DNA of the CDR3: TGTGGCAGCAGGGAAGTGTATAGCGGGAGGGCCAGTGGCTCCTACAATGAGCAGTACTTC.

On this clonotype itself: The conserved closing phenylalanine or tryptophan is absent in this CDR3, likely reflecting a read error. The DNA is left out, because the CDR3 cannot be placed on it with certainty; the CDR3 is given as TCRdb lists it. The chain links TRBV6-5 to TRBJ2-2. Germline CDR1 is MNHEY and CDR2 is SVGAGI. With termini counted, the CDR3 has 14 amino acids. CDR3 sequence reads: CASSYVGNTGELCC.

This clonotype is classed as medium-sized. The chain joins TRBV11-2 to TRBJ2-1, with 13 bases lining up with TRBD2. CDR1 and CDR2 from the germline V gene are SGHAT and FQNNGV. The CDR3 length is 16 residues. Trimming cost V 5 bases and J 7 bases; bases outside gene matches: 8. DNA of the CDR3: TGTGCCAGCAGCCCGTTACTAGCGGGAGGGCCTAATGAGCAGTTCTTC. Translation: CASSPLLAGGPNEQFF.

In its sample, this clonotype ranks as medium-sized. The chain has TRBV6-5 and TRBJ2-1; either TRBD1 or TRBD2 may fit D (6 bases each). The J call is doubtful: the DNA matches TRBJ2-7 better. The CDR3 spans 16 residues. Germline values: CDR1 MNHEY, CDR2 SVGAGI. CDR3 nucleotides: TGTGCCAGCAGTTTAGGGCCTGGGGGGCGCGGGTATGAGCAGTACTTC. Translating gives CASSLGPGGRGYEQYF.

In this sample, this clonotype turned up many times. This may be a read error, as it is one base from a much larger clone. J is TRBJ2-1 and V is TRBV7-3, with D unresolved. The J call may be incorrect, as the DNA end agrees better with TRBJ2-7. There are 15 residues in the CDR3. The germline gives CDR1 SGHTA, CDR2 FQGTGA. The CDR3 sequence: CASSLLGPSNNEQYF. The CDR3 nucleotides read TGTGCCAGCAGCTTACTTGGACCCTCGAACAATGAGCAGTACTTC.

Comments on this clonotype: Likely a read error: the CDR3 ends without its conserved phenylalanine or tryptophan. The chain has TRBV6-5 and TRBJ2-3, with D uncertain. Germline V gene lookup returns CDR1 MNHEY and CDR2 SVGAGI. The CDR3 covers 13 residues. The V end was cut by 3 bases, the J end by 11 bases, with 15 bases between. The CDR3 here is CASSYADSNEQYV. The CDR3 DNA is TGTGCCAGCAGTTATGCTGATTCCAACGAGCAGTATGTT.

As regards this clonotype: Likely a read error: the CDR3 ends without its conserved phenylalanine or tryptophan. The chain joins TRBV6-1 to TRBJ2-1, with 7 bases that match TRBD2. The J call could be wrong; TRBJ2-7 is a better fit for the DNA end. CDR3 size: 14 residues. Germline-derived CDR1 and CDR2 are MNHNS and SASEGT. The CDR3 DNA sequence: TGTGCCAGCAGTGAGGCGGGAGACGGCTACGAGCAGTACTGC. This codes for CASSEAGDGYEQYC.

This clonotype was counted a few times. The J gene is TRBJ2-1, the V gene TRBV5-3; tentative D call: TRBD2 (6 bases). The J call may be in error: the DNA end matches TRBJ2-7 better. TRBV5-3 is noted as an ORF with a role that remains uncertain. There are 14 residues in the CDR3. Here the CDR3 DNA reads TGTGCCAGAAGCTTGGGGGGGACTTCCTACGAGCAGTACTTC. Protein product: CARSLGGTSYEQYF.

This clonotype has ten or more counts. The chain joins TRBV7-8 to TRBJ2-3; D remains ambiguous. V lost 0 bases to trimming and J lost 2 bases, with 9 bases between them. The germline V gene has CDR1 SGHVS and CDR2 FQNEAQ. This CDR3 has 15 residues. The CDR3 here is CASSLATTHTDTQYF. The DNA of the CDR3 is TGTGCCAGCAGCTTAGCGACGACCCACACAGATACGCAGTATTTT.

The genes are TRBV7-2 and TRBJ2-1; TRBD2 matches 8 bases. The assigned J gene may be wrong: the sequence end matches TRBJ2-7 better. The germline V gene has CDR1 SGHTA and CDR2 FQGNSA. The CDR3 consists of 13 residues. DNA for the CDR3: TGTGCCAGCAGCCTTTCCTTTCGGGAGGGGCAGTACTTC. It translates to CASSLSFREGQYF.

By sample share, this clonotype is medium-sized (0.01 to 0.1%). This rearrangement joins TRBV7-2 to TRBJ2-1; D not certain. Trimming took 0 bases from V and 8 from J, leaving 8 bases between them. The CDR3 has 13 amino acids. Germline assignment: CDR1 SGHTA and CDR2 FQGNSA. As DNA, the CDR3 is TGTGCCAGCAGCTTAGCGGGGTGGGATGAGCAGTTCTTC. Its protein is CASSLAGWDEQFF. The variable domain in full, with the rest retrieved from reference TRBV7-2 and TRBJ2-1, is GAGVSQSPSNKVTEKGKDVELRCDPISGHTALYWYRQSLGQGLEFLIYFQGNSAPDKSGLPSDRFSAERTGGSVSTLTIQRTQQEDSAVYLCASSLAGWDEQFFGPGTRLTVL.

The rearrangement uses TRBV6-5 and TRBJ1-1; D gene ambiguous. The CDR3 loop spans 15 amino acids. V was clipped by 0 bases and J by 3 bases, with 11 bases between them. CDR1 and CDR2 (germline): MNHEY, SVGAGI. For the CDR3, the DNA is TGTGCCAGCAGTTACTCATTTACAACAGACACTGAAGCTTTCTTT. Its protein is CASSYSFTTDTEAFF.

In its sample, this clonotype ranks as medium-sized (0.01 to 0.1%). This sequence joins TRBV11-2 and TRBJ2-1, with 8 bases matching TRBD2. V shed 4 bases, J shed 10 bases, and the junction held 15 bases outside the gene matches. This CDR3 contains 16 residues. The V gene's germline CDR1 is SGHAT and CDR2 FQNNGV. This CDR3 is CASSSPLPLGGREQFF. As DNA, the CDR3 is TGTGCCAGCAGCTCGCCCCTTCCGTTGGGCGGGAGGGAGCAGTTCTTC.

On this clonotype itself: One end of the junction fails to match germline, which may point to a read error. This chain connects TRBV6-1 to TRBJ1-2; unclear D gene. Germline assignment: CDR1 MNHNS and CDR2 SASEGT. This CDR3 comprises 14 residues. CDR3 loop: CVSSANLDGYGYTF. CDR3 nucleotides: TGTGTCAGCAGTGCTAATTTGGACGGGTATGGCTACACGTTC.

The chain carries TRBV7-2 and TRBJ2-3; D is perhaps TRBD2 (6 bases). The end of the DNA is better explained by TRBJ2-5, so the J call may be wrong. This CDR3 is built from 14 residues. Germline loops: CDR1 SGHTA, CDR2 FQGNSA. The CDR3 DNA follows: TGTGCCAGCAGCTTAGTGGGGGGTCAGCAGACCCAGTACTTC. Amino acid sequence: CASSLVGGQQTQYF.

This clonotype was recorded at least ten times. The chain recombines TRBV6-5 with TRBJ2-7; 7 nucleotides agree with TRBD1. Germline assignment: CDR1 MNHEY and CDR2 SVGAGI. After removal of 2 bases from V and 6 bases from J, the junction contained 4 bases not matched to a gene. This CDR3 is 13 amino acids long. CDR3 in amino acids: CASSYDRAGEQYF. The CDR3 nucleotides are TGTGCCAGCAGTTACGACAGGGCTGGCGAGCAGTACTTC.

This clonotype was counted at least ten times. A much larger clone is a single base away; this may be a read error. The chain couples TRBV6-1 to TRBJ2-1; perhaps TRBD2 as D (5 bases). Trimming cost V 0 bases and J 10 bases, with 13 bases left between them. The germline CDR1 and CDR2 sequences are MNHNS and SASEGT. This CDR3 has 14 amino acids. The DNA for the CDR3 is TGTGCCAGCAGTGAAGCGGGAGACGGCTACGAGCAGTTCTTC. Amino acid sequence: CASSEAGDGYEQFF.

In regard to this clonotype: This CDR3 fails to terminate in the conserved phenylalanine or tryptophan, so it likely reflects a read error. This chain connects TRBV7-3 to TRBJ2-5, with D unclear. With 8 bases removed from V and 11 bases from J, the gap between germline ends came to 24 bases. Germline lookup yields CDR1 SGHTA and CDR2 FQGTGA. The CDR3 has 14 amino acids. The CDR3 reads CASGPTRDTPVQYL. As DNA, the CDR3 is TGTGCCAGCGGCCCGACCCGCGACACGCCAGTGCAGTACTTG.

This chain uses TRBV10-2 with TRBJ2-3; 8 bases align to TRBD2. Per the germline V gene, CDR1 is WSHSY and CDR2 is SAAADI. J gave up 11 bases and V 6 bases, and 13 bases lay outside the gene matches. The CDR3 length is 14 residues. CDR3 bases: TGCGCCAGCAGGAGCGGGAGATTGTACGACGAGCAGTATTTT. Protein sequence: CASRSGRLYDEQYF.

In the case of this clonotype: A much larger clone differs from this one at a single base, so this may be a read error. The conserved phenylalanine or tryptophan normally closing the CDR3 is absent here, so this likely arose from a read error. The J gene is TRBJ2-1, the V gene TRBV6-1; D ambiguous. Germline V gives CDR1 MNHNS, CDR2 SASEGT. With 6 bases removed from V and 10 bases from J, the gap between germline ends came to 13 bases. The CDR3 runs 12 residues. For the CDR3, the DNA is TGTGCCAGCAGCGGGCGTTCCTACGAGCAGTTCTGC. Translation: CASSGRSYEQFC.

This clonotype is judged medium-sized. The rearrangement links TRBV6-5 to TRBJ2-5; D not resolved. V lost 2 bases, J lost 5 bases, and 9 bases lay in between. This CDR3 has 13 residues. Germline V gives CDR1 MNHEY, CDR2 SVGAGI. The CDR3 coding sequence is TGTGCCAGCAGTTACGGGTGGGCTGAGACCCAGTACTTC. This sequence encodes CASSYGWAETQYF.

This clonotype came up once. An end of the junction differs from the germline gene, which may be a read error. V is TRBV6-1 and J is TRBJ2-1, with 14 positions matching TRBD2. The germline CDR1 and CDR2 sequences are MNHNS and SASEGT. The CDR3 has 15 amino acids. The CDR3 spells CASSLGLAGGNEQWF. The CDR3 bases are TGTGCCAGCAGCCTCGGACTAGCGGGAGGCAATGAGCAGTGGTTC.

The J gene is TRBJ1-1, the V gene TRBV7-3; TRBD1 is a possible D gene (5 bases). From germline, CDR1 is SGHTA and CDR2 FQGTGA. The germline V and J ends were trimmed by 6 bases and 2 bases, with 10 bases remaining between them. This CDR3 region has 13 residues. The CDR3: CASRAGPNTEAFF. In DNA form, the CDR3 reads TGTGCCAGCAGGGCGGGACCCAACACTGAAGCTTTCTTT.

Many counts were recorded for this clonotype. The V gene is TRBV7-6, the J gene TRBJ2-5, with D possibly matching TRBD1 (7 bases). This CDR3 is 16 amino acids long. Trimming took 7 bases from V and 5 from J, leaving 23 bases between them. Per the germline V gene, CDR1 is SGHVS and CDR2 is FNYEAQ. The CDR3 is CASTSGVDRVRETQYF. DNA of the CDR3: TGTGCCAGCACCTCGGGGGTCGACAGGGTGCGGGAGACCCAGTACTTC.

This clonotype was seen a few times. V usage is TRBV7-2 and J usage is TRBJ2-1; 10 positions match TRBD1. The better agreement between TRBJ2-7 and the DNA end casts doubt on the J call. The CDR3 is 14 residues long. CDR1 is SGHTA and CDR2 is FQGNSA in the germline V gene. Here the CDR3 reads CASSFGQGDLEQYF. CDR3 DNA: TGTGCCAGCAGCTTCGGACAGGGGGATCTTGAGCAGTACTTC.